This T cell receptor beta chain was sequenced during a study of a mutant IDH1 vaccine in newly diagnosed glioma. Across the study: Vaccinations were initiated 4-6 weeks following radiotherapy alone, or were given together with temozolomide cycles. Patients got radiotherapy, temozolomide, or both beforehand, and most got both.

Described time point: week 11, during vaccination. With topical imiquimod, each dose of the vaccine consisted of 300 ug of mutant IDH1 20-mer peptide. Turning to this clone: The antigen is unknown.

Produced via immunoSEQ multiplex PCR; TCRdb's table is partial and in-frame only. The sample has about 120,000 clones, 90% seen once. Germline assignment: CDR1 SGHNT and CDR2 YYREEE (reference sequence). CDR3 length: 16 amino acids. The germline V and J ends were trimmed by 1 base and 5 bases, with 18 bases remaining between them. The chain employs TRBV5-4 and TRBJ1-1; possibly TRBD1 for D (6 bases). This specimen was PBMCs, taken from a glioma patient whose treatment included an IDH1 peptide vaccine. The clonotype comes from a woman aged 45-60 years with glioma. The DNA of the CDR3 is TGTGCCAGCAGCTTGTCGCAGGGGTCAGGTCGGACTGAAGCTTTCTTT. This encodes CASSLSQGSGRTEAFF.